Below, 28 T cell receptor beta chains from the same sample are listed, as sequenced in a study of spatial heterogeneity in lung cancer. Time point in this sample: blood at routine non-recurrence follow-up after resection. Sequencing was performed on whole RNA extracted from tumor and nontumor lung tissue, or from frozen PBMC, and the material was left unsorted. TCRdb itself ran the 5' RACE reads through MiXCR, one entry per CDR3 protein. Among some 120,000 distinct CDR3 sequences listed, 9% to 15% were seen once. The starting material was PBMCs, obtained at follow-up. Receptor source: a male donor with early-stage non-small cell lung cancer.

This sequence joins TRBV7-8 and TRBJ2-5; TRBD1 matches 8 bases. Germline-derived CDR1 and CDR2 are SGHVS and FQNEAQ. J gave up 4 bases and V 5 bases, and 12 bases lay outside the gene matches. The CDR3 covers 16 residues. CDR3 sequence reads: CASSVRGQGSRETQYF. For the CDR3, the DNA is TGTGCCAGCAGCGTTAGAGGACAGGGATCGCGAGAGACCCAGTACTTC. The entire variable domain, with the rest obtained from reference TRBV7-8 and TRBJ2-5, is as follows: GAGVSQSPRYKVAKRGQDVALRCDPISGHVSLFWYQQALGQGPEFLTYFQNEAQLDKSGLPSDRFFAERPEGSVSTLKIQRTQQEDSAVYLCASSVRGQGSRETQYFGPGTRLLVL.

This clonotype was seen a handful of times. The CDR3 DNA follows: TGTGCCAGCAGCCAAGGACTAGCGGGGGGGAGCGAGCAGTACTTC. Translation gives CASSQGLAGGSEQYF. The V and J genes are TRBV7-8 and TRBJ2-7; 15 bases match TRBD2. The V segment lost 5 bases and the J segment 6 bases; nucleotides outside the gene matches: 5. The CDR3 has 15 amino acids. Germline-derived CDR1 and CDR2 are SGHVS and FQNEAQ.

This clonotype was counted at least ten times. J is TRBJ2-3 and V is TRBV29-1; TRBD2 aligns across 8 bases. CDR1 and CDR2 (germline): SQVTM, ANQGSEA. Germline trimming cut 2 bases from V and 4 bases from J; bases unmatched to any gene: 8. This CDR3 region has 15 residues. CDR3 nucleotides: TGCAGCGTTGAAACTCCACCGGGGGGGTCAGATACGCAGTATTTT. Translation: CSVETPPGGSDTQYF.

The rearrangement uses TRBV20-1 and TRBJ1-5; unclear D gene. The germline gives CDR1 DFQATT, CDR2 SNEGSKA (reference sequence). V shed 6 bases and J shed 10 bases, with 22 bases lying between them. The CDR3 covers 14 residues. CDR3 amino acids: CSAYKDTPTYPQHF. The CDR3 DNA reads TGCAGTGCCTATAAAGACACACCAACTTATCCCCAGCATTTT.

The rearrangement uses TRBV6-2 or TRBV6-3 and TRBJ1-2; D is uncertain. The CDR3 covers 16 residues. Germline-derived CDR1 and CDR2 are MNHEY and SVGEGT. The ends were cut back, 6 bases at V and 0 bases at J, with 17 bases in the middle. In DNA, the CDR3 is TGTGCCAGCAGACCCCGGACCCGGTCCGCTAACTATGGCTACACCTTC. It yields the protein CASRPRTRSANYGYTF.

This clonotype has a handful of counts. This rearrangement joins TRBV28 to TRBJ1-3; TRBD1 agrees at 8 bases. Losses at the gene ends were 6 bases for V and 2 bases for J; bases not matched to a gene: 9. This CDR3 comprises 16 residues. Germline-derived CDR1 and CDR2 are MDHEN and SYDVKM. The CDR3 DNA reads TGTGCCAGCAGACGACAGGGGTCCTCGGCTGGAAACACCATATATTTT. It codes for CASRRQGSSAGNTIYF.

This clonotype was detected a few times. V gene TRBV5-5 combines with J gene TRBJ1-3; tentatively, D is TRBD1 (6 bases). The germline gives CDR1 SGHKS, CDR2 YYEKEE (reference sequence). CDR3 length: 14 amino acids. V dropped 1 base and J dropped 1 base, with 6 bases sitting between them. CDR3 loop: CASSLQGSGNTIYF. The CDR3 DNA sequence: TGTGCCAGCAGCTTGCAGGGGTCTGGAAACACCATATATTTT.

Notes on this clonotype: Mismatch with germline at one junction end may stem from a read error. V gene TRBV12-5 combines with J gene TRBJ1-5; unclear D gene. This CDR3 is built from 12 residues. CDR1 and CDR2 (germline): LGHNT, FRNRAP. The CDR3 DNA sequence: TGTGCCAGTGCCACTAGCAATCAGCCCCAGCATTTT. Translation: CASATSNQPQHF.

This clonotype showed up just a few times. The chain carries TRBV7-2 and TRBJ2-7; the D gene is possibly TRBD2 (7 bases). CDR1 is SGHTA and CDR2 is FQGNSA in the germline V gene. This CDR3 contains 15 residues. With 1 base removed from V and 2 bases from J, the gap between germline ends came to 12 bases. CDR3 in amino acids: CASSLDEGGTYEQYF. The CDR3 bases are TGTGCCAGCAGCTTAGACGAGGGGGGGACCTACGAGCAGTACTTC.

The CDR3 spells CASSSNGRAIYGYTF. The DNA of the CDR3 is TGTGCCAGCAGCTCTAACGGGAGAGCAATATATGGCTACACCTTC. J is TRBJ1-2 and V is TRBV5-4; the D is unclear. The ends were cut back, 3 bases at V and 5 bases at J, with 17 bases in the middle. Germline loops: CDR1 SGHNT, CDR2 YYREEE (reference sequence). This CDR3 has 15 residues. The complete variable domain, with remaining parts taken from reference TRBV5-4 and TRBJ1-2, reads ETGVTQSPTHLIKTRGQQVTLRCSSQSGHNTVSWYQQALGQGPQFIFQYYREEENGRGNFPPRFSGLQFPNYSSELNVNALELDDSALYLCASSSNGRAIYGYTFGSGTRLTVV.

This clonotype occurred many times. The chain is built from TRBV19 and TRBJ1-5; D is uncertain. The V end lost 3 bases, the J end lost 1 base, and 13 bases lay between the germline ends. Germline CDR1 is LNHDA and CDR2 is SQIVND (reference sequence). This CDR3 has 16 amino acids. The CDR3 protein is CASSMPVAESNQPQHF. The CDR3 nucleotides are TGTGCCAGTAGTATGCCGGTGGCAGAAAGCAATCAGCCCCAGCATTTT.

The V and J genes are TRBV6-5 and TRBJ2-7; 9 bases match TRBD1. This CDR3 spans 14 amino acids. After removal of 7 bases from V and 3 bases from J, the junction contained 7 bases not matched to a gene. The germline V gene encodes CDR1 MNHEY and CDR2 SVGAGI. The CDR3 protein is CASKKRQGGYEQYF. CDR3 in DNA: TGTGCCAGCAAAAAGCGACAGGGGGGCTACGAGCAGTACTTC.

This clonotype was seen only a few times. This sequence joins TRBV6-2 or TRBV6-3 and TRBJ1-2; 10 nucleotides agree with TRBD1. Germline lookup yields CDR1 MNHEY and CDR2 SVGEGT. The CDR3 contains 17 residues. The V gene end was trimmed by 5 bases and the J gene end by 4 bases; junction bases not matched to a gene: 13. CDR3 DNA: TGTGCCAGCAGTGCCCTGAGGACAGGGGGATTGGGCTATGGCTACACCTTC. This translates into CASSALRTGGLGYGYTF.

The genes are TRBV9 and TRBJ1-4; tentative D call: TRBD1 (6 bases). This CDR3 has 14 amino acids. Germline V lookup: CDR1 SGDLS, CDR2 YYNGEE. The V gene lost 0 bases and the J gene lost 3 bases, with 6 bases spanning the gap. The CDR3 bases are TGTGCCAGCAGCGTAGACAGGGCTAATGAAAAACTGTTTTTT. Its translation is CASSVDRANEKLFF.

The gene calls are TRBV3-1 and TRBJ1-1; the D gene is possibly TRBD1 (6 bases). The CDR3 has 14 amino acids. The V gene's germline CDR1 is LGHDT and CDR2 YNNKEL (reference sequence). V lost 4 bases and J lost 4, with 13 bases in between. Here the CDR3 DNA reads TGTGCCAGCAGCCCAGCAACAGGGAGCACTGAAGCTTTCTTT. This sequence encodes CASSPATGSTEAFF.

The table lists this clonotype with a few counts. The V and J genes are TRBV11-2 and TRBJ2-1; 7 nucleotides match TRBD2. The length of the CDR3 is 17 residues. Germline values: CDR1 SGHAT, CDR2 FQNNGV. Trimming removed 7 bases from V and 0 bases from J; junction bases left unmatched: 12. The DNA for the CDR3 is TGTGCCAGCATCCTGAGACTAGCCGATAGCTCCTACAATGAGCAGTTCTTC. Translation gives CASILRLADSSYNEQFF.

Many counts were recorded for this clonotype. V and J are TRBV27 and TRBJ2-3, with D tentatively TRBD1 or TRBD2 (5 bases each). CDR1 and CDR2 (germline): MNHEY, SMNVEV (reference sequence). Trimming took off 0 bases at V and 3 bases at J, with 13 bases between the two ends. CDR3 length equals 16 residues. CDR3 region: CASSLSRGKGTDTQYF. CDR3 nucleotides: TGTGCCAGCAGTTTATCGAGAGGGAAGGGGACAGATACGCAGTATTTT.

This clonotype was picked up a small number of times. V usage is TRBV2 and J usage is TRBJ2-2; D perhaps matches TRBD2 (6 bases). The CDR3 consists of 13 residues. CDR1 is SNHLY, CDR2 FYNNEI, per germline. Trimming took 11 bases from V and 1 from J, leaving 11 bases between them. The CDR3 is CAGGVMNTGELFF. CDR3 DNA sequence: TGTGCCGGAGGGGTGATGAACACCGGGGAGCTGTTTTTT.

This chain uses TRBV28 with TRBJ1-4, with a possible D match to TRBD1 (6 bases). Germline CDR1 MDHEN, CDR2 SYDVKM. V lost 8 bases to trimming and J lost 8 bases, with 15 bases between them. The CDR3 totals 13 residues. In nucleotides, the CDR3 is TGTGCCAGCGGCCAACCAGGGGCCGAAAAACTGTTTTTT. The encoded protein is CASGQPGAEKLFF.

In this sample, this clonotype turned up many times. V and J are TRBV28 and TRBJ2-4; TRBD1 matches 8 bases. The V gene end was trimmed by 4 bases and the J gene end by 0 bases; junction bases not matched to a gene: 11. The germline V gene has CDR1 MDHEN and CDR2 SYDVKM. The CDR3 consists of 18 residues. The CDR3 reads CASSSFSGTGIAKNIQYF. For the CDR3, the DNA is TGTGCCAGCAGTTCATTTTCCGGGACAGGAATAGCCAAAAACATTCAGTACTTC.

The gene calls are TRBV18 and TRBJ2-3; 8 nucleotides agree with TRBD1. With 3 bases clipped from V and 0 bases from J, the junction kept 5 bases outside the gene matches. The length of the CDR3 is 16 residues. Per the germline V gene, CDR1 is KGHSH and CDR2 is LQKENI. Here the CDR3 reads CASSPLRTGSTDTQYF. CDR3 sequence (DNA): TGTGCCAGCTCACCTCTTAGGACAGGGAGCACAGATACGCAGTATTTT.

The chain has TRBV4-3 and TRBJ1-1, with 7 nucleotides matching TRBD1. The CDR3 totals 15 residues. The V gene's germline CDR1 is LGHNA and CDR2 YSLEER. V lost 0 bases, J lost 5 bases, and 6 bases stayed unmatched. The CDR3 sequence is CASSQEAGGLTEAFF. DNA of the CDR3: TGCGCCAGCAGCCAAGAAGCAGGGGGATTGACTGAAGCTTTCTTT.

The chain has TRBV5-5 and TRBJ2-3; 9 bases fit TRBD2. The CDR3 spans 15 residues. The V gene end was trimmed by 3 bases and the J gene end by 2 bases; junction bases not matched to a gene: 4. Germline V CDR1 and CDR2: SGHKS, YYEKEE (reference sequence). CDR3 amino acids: CASSWTSADTDTQYF. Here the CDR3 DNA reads TGTGCCAGCAGCTGGACTAGCGCAGACACAGATACGCAGTATTTT.

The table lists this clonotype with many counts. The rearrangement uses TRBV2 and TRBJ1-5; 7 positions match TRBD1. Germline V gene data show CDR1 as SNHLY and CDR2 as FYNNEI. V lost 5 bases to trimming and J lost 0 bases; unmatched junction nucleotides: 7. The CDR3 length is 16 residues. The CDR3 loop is CASSKRQGYSNQPQHF. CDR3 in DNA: TGTGCCAGCAGTAAGAGACAGGGCTATAGCAATCAGCCCCAGCATTTT.

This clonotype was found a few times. The CDR3 nucleotides read TGTGCCAGTAGACGACAGGGCGCCGGGGAGCTGTTTTTT. Protein: CASRRQGAGELFF. The rearrangement links TRBV19 to TRBJ2-2, with TRBD1 matching 7 bases. V shed 6 bases and J 6 bases; nucleotides not matched to a gene: 4. CDR1 and CDR2 from the germline V gene are LNHDA and SQIVND (reference sequence). The CDR3 contains 13 residues.

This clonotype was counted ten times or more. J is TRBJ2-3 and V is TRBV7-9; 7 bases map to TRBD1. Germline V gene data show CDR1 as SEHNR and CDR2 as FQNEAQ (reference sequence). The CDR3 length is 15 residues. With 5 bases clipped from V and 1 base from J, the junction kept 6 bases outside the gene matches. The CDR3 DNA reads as TGTGCCAGCAGCGTCGCAGGGGGACGCACAGATACGCAGTATTTT. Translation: CASSVAGGRTDTQYF.

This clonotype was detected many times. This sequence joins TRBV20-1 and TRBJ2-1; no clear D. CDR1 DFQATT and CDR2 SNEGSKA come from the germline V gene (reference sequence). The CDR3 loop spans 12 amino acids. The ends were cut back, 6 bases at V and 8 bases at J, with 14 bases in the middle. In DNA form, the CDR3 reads TGCAGTGCGCGCCTAGGGTCCGATGAGCAGTTCTTC. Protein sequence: CSARLGSDEQFF.

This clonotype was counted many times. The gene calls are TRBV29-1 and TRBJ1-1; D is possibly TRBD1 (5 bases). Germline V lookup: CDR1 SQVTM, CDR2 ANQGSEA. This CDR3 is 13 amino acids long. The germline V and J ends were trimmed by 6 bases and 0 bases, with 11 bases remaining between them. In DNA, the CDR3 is TGCAGCGTCCGGGACCCATTGAACACTGAAGCTTTCTTT. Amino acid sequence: CSVRDPLNTEAFF.